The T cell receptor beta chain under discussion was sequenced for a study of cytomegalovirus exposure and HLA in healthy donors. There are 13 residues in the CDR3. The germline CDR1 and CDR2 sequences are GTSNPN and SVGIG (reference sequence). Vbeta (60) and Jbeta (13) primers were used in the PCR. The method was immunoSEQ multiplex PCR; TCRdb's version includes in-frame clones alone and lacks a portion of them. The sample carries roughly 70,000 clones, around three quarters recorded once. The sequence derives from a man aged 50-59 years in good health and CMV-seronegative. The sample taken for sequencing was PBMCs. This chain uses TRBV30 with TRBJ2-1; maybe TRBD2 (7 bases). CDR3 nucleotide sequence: TGTGCTACTGATAGGGGGGGCTACAATGAGCAGTTCTTC. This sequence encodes CATDRGGYNEQFF.